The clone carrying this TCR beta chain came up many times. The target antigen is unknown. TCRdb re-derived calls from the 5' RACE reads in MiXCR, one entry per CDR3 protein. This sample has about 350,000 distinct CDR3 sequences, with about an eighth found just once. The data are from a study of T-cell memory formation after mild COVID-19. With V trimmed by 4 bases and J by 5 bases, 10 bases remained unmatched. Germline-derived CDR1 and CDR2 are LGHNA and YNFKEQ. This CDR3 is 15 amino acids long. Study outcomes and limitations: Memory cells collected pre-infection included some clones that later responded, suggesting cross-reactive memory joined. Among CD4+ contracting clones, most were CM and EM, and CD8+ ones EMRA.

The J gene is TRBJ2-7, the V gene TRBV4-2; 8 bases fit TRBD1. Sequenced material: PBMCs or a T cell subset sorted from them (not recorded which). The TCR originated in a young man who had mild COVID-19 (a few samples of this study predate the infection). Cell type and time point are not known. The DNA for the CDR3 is TGTGCCAGCAGCCCCTCGCCCGGACAGGGAGACGAGCAGTACTTC. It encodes CASSPSPGQGDEQYF.